The 16 T cell receptor beta chains below come from one sample, sequenced in a study of early T cells in non-severe SARS-CoV-2 infection. Using its own MiXCR run on the 5' RACE reads, TCRdb lists one record per CDR3 protein. The sample includes approximately 97,000 distinct CDR3 sequences, approximately 10% of them seen just once. Specimen: whole blood, collected at baseline. The receptors shown here come from an adult who was a healthcare worker with PCR-confirmed SARS-CoV-2 infection or an uninfected control (not recorded which).

Ten or more counts support this clonotype. The chain recombines TRBV19 with TRBJ2-5; D gene unclear. Germline V gene data show CDR1 as LNHDA and CDR2 as SQIVND (reference sequence). V lost 1 base and J lost 1, with 7 bases in between. The CDR3 totals 14 residues. The CDR3 is CASSIVASQETQYF. CDR3 sequence (DNA): TGTGCCAGTAGTATAGTGGCTAGCCAAGAGACCCAGTACTTC.

This clonotype was picked up a small number of times. This chain connects TRBV6-2 or TRBV6-3 to TRBJ1-5; TRBD1 is a possible D gene (5 bases). V was clipped by 6 bases and J by 4 bases, with 10 bases between them. The V gene's germline CDR1 is MNHEY and CDR2 SVGEGT. The CDR3 runs 13 residues. For the CDR3, the DNA is TGTGCCAGCAGCCCAGGGACTAATCAGCCCCAGCATTTT. This gives the protein CASSPGTNQPQHF.

This clonotype has at least ten counts. This sequence joins TRBV27 and TRBJ1-2; 7 bases align to TRBD1. This CDR3 contains 15 residues. J lost 2 bases, V lost 2 bases, and 5 bases had no gene match. CDR1 is MNHEY and CDR2 is SMNVEV in the germline V gene (reference sequence). Here the CDR3 reads CASSLRRDRNYGYTF. CDR3 bases: TGTGCCAGCAGTTTACGGAGGGACAGAAACTATGGCTACACCTTC.

This clonotype was counted only a few times. V gene TRBV2 combines with J gene TRBJ2-1; no reliable D call. Germline assignment: CDR1 SNHLY and CDR2 FYNNEI. The CDR3 extends over 12 amino acids. V gave up 5 bases and J gave up 7 bases, with 9 bases separating them. The chain's CDR3 is CASSLKENEQFF. The CDR3 bases are TGTGCCAGCAGTTTGAAGGAGAATGAGCAGTTCTTC.

This rearrangement joins TRBV6-2 or TRBV6-3 to TRBJ1-1, with D unclear. Germline V gene data show CDR1 as MNHEY and CDR2 as SVGEGT. This CDR3 is 14 amino acids long. V was shortened by 2 bases and J by 1 base, with 8 bases between the two germline ends. The CDR3 here is CASSYVLGNTEAFF. The CDR3 DNA sequence: TGTGCCAGCAGTTACGTTCTGGGGAACACTGAAGCTTTCTTT.

This clonotype has a count of ten or more. This chain connects TRBV7-2 to TRBJ1-3; D gene unclear. The CDR3 is 16 residues long. Trimming took 0 bases from V and 2 from J, leaving 11 bases between them. Germline V lookup: CDR1 SGHTA, CDR2 FQGNSA. The CDR3 coding sequence is TGTGCCAGCAGCTTAGCGCCCTGGGCCGCTGGAAACACCATATATTTT. It is translated as CASSLAPWAAGNTIYF.

The CDR3 sequence: CASRADRDAYEQYF. For the CDR3, the DNA is TGTGCCAGCAGAGCCGACAGGGATGCCTACGAGCAGTACTTC. The chain employs TRBV2 and TRBJ2-7, with 7 bases matching TRBD1. Germline-derived CDR1 and CDR2 are SNHLY and FYNNEI. The CDR3 totals 14 residues. V trimming: 6 bases; J trimming: 2 bases; junction bases outside the gene matches: 7.

This chain joins TRBV7-2 and TRBJ1-1; unclear D gene. This CDR3 has 13 residues. The V end lost 3 bases, the J end lost 1 base, and 6 bases lay between the germline ends. Germline V gene sequence: CDR1 SGHTA, CDR2 FQGNSA. CDR3 region: CASSFSENTEAFF. CDR3 DNA sequence: TGTGCCAGCAGCTTTTCAGAGAACACTGAAGCTTTCTTT. Filled out from reference TRBV7-2 and TRBJ1-1, the complete variable domain reads GAGVSQSPSNKVTEKGKDVELRCDPISGHTALYWYRQSLGQGLEFLIYFQGNSAPDKSGLPSDRFSAERTGGSVSTLTIQRTQQEDSAVYLCASSFSENTEAFFGQGTRLTVV.

This clonotype has ten or more counts. This chain uses TRBV7-2 with TRBJ2-1; D possibly corresponds to TRBD1 (6 bases). V lost 6 bases and J lost 8, with 14 bases in between. CDR3 length: 13 residues. Germline loops: CDR1 SGHTA, CDR2 FQGNSA. The CDR3 DNA sequence: TGTGCCAGCAGGTACCAAACAGGGTATGAGCAGTTCTTC. Protein product: CASRYQTGYEQFF. The variable domain in full, completed from reference TRBV7-2 and TRBJ2-1, reads GAGVSQSPSNKVTEKGKDVELRCDPISGHTALYWYRQSLGQGLEFLIYFQGNSAPDKSGLPSDRFSAERTGGSVSTLTIQRTQQEDSAVYLCASRYQTGYEQFFGPGTRLTVL.

The gene calls are TRBV5-1 and TRBJ1-1; 11 bases match TRBD1. J gave up 9 bases and V 4 bases, and 11 bases lay outside the gene matches. The CDR3 totals 15 residues. Germline CDR1 reads SGHRS; CDR2 reads YFSETQ. The CDR3 loop reads CASSPGTGGQRQAFF. DNA of the CDR3: TGCGCCAGCAGCCCGGGGACAGGGGGACAGAGGCAAGCTTTCTTT.

V usage is TRBV9 and J usage is TRBJ2-7, with D unresolved. Trimming cost V 1 base and J 7 bases, with 15 bases left between them. Germline-derived CDR1 and CDR2 are SGDLS and YYNGEE. CDR3 length: 14 amino acids. The DNA of the CDR3 is TGTGCCAGCAGCGTAAAACCAATAACCGGGGAGCAGTACTTC. It specifies CASSVKPITGEQYF.

The chain links TRBV13 to TRBJ1-1; TRBD1 aligns across 7 bases. Germline loops: CDR1 PRHDT, CDR2 FYEKMQ (reference sequence). The CDR3 has 13 amino acids. V was clipped by 6 bases and J by 4 bases; unmatched bases: 5. The chain's CDR3 is CASRPDRATEAFF. CDR3 nucleotides: TGTGCCAGCAGACCAGACAGGGCCACTGAAGCTTTCTTT.

A few counts support this clonotype. The V call is TRBV7-2, the J call TRBJ2-3, with 11 bases lining up with TRBD2. V shed 2 bases and J 5 bases; nucleotides not matched to a gene: 6. This CDR3 is 16 amino acids long. Germline loops: CDR1 SGHTA, CDR2 FQGNSA. The CDR3 DNA sequence: TGTGCCAGCAGCTTACCACTAGCGGGAGTAGGAGATACGCAGTATTTT. This encodes CASSLPLAGVGDTQYF.

V usage is TRBV20-1 and J usage is TRBJ1-2; 11 nucleotides line up with TRBD1. The junction had 15 bases not matched to a gene; V was cut back by 3 bases and J by 6 bases. This CDR3 comprises 17 residues. CDR1 is DFQATT, CDR2 SNEGSKA, per germline (reference sequence). The CDR3 spells CSASRTGGLMPADGYTF. The CDR3 DNA is TGCAGTGCTAGTAGGACAGGGGGCCTAATGCCCGCCGATGGCTACACCTTC.

This chain uses TRBV10-3 with TRBJ1-2; perhaps TRBD1 as D (6 bases). The CDR3 is 17 amino acids. The germline gives CDR1 ENHRY, CDR2 SYGVKD. V was cut by 0 bases and J by 2 bases, with 16 bases left in between. CDR3: CAISESRGQGKNYGYTF. For the CDR3, the DNA is TGTGCCATCAGTGAGTCGAGAGGGCAGGGGAAGAACTATGGCTACACCTTC.

CDR3 sequence reads: CSARGTVGNTIYF. CDR3 sequence (DNA): TGCAGTGCTAGGGGGACAGTAGGAAACACCATATATTTT. This chain uses TRBV20-1 with TRBJ1-3; 7 bases are shared with TRBD1. J gave up 4 bases and V 3 bases, and 3 bases lay outside the gene matches. The CDR3 covers 13 residues. Germline loops: CDR1 DFQATT, CDR2 SNEGSKA (reference sequence).